This T cell receptor (beta chain) was identified in a study of blood T cell repertoires in COVID-19. Study-wide background: COVID-19 samples collected from the United States, Italy and Spain covered acute and convalescent phases. Sources were T cells, B-cell-depleted T cells, or PBMCs; the material itself was cDNA or gDNA.

Study processing details: Amplification of reference gene primers was used by the study to estimate nucleated cell counts. Sequencing used immunoSEQ multiplex PCR; TCRdb keeps in-frame clones, though not all of them. V and J calls and clone size are those listed in that table; D and trimming were worked out from the DNA. The top ten hold 3.8% of the sample, which has 100,000 to 150,000 clones, 80% to 85% seen once. CDR3 size: 14 residues. CDR1 and CDR2 from the germline V gene are MDHEN and SYDVKM. Trimming cost V 4 bases and J 3 bases, with 12 bases left between them. The TCR was taken from a woman aged 45-59 years with acute or convalescent COVID-19. The sequenced material came from peripheral blood. The chain is built from TRBV28 and TRBJ1-2; unclear D gene. CDR3 bases: TGTGCCAGCAGTTCCCCCGGCGGCGACTATGGCTACACCTTC. It encodes CASSSPGGDYGYTF.